This passage covers 26 T cell receptor beta chains from one sample sequenced in a study of blood T cell repertoires in COVID-19. Generated by immunoSEQ multiplex PCR, the TCRdb table keeps only in-frame clones and is missing some. This repertoire shows around 68,000 clones, 70% to 85% found once; its top ten account for 15% to 20%. The sample taken for sequencing was peripheral blood. The receptors come from a man older than 75 with active COVID-19.

This clone was picked up one time. The chain combines TRBV7-6 with TRBJ2-6; D gene uncertain. V gave up 5 bases and J gave up 0 bases, with 17 bases separating them. The germline V gene encodes CDR1 SGHVS and CDR2 FNYEAQ. There are 18 residues in the CDR3. This CDR3 reads CASSLMTTLNSGANVLTF. Here the CDR3 DNA reads TGTGCCAGCAGCCTCATGACAACGTTAAACTCTGGGGCCAACGTCCTGACTTTC.

V usage is TRBV6-6 and J usage is TRBJ1-2, with D possibly matching TRBD1 (5 bases). Germline values: CDR1 MNHNY, CDR2 SVGAGI (reference sequence). The CDR3 runs to 16 residues. The V and J ends lost 4 bases and 5 bases respectively, with 20 bases between them. CDR3 sequence reads: CASSSGTTFGAYGYTF. The CDR3, as DNA: TGTGCCAGCAGTTCAGGGACTACCTTTGGGGCTTATGGCTACACCTTC.

V is TRBV19 and J is TRBJ1-1; 8 nucleotides align to TRBD1. This CDR3 has 15 amino acids. Looked up from germline, CDR1 is LNHDA and CDR2 is SQIVND (reference sequence). V was pared by 6 bases and J by 1 base, with 7 bases of the junction left unmatched. The CDR3 DNA sequence: TGTGCCAGTAGATCCGGACAGGGTAGGAACACTGAAGCTTTCTTT. This translates into CASRSGQGRNTEAFF.

The V and J genes are TRBV20-1 and TRBJ2-2; 7 bases are shared with TRBD2. This CDR3 spans 11 amino acids. CDR1 and CDR2 (germline): DFQATT, SNEGSKA (reference sequence). The V segment lost 5 bases and the J segment 7 bases; nucleotides outside the gene matches: 1. CDR3 sequence: CSASSGGELFF. Here the CDR3 DNA reads TGCAGTGCTTCTAGCGGCGGGGAGCTGTTTTTT.

The chain uses TRBV10-2 and TRBJ2-1; TRBD2 matches 11 bases. J was trimmed by 5 bases and V by 7 bases; bases with no gene match: 7. The CDR3 runs to 15 residues. Germline values: CDR1 WSHSY, CDR2 SAAADI. The CDR3 DNA sequence: TGCGCCAGCACTTCCGGGACTAGCGGAAACAATGAGCAGTTCTTC. This sequence encodes CASTSGTSGNNEQFF.

This clone was seen only once. The J gene is TRBJ1-5, the V gene TRBV30, with unresolved D. In germline, CDR1 is GTSNPN, CDR2 SVGIG (reference sequence). This CDR3 has 16 residues. V lost 2 bases to trimming and J lost 6 bases, with 20 bases between them. CDR3 coding DNA: TGTGCCTGGAGTTCCCAAGGGAGGAGAGGTAGTCAGCCCCAGCATTTT. This gives the protein CAWSSQGRRGSQPQHF.

The V gene is TRBV19, the J gene TRBJ2-3; D gene uncertain. The CDR3 loop spans 15 amino acids. Germline CDR1 reads LNHDA; CDR2 reads SQIVND (reference sequence). The germline V and J ends were trimmed by 6 bases and 2 bases, with 15 bases remaining between them. CDR3: CASSNPFGHTDTQYF. The CDR3 region has the DNA TGTGCCAGTAGCAATCCCTTTGGGCACACAGATACGCAGTATTTT. The complete variable domain, with remaining parts taken from reference TRBV19 and TRBJ2-3, reads DGGITQSPKYLFRKEGQNVTLSCEQNLNHDAMYWYRQDPGQGLRLIYYSQIVNDFQKGDIAEGYSVSREKKESFPLTVTSAQKNPTAFYLCASSNPFGHTDTQYFGPGTRLTVL.

The chain links TRBV6-2 or TRBV6-3 to TRBJ2-1, with TRBD2 matching 8 bases. The CDR3 has 15 amino acids. Germline CDR1 reads MNHEY; CDR2 reads SVGEGT. V lost 5 bases to trimming and J lost 2 bases; unmatched junction nucleotides: 5. CDR3 sequence: CASSRSGLAYNEQFF. CDR3 in DNA: TGTGCCAGCAGTCGTTCGGGACTAGCCTACAATGAGCAGTTCTTC.

This rearrangement joins TRBV11-2 to TRBJ2-3, with 14 bases that match TRBD2. Germline CDR1 SGHAT, CDR2 FQNNGV. The CDR3 totals 17 residues. With V trimmed by 5 bases and J by 3 bases, 7 bases remained unmatched. The CDR3 sequence is CASSARLAGGTTDTQYF. The CDR3 bases are TGTGCCAGCAGCGCCAGACTAGCGGGGGGGACGACAGATACGCAGTATTTT.

The genes are TRBV7-3 and TRBJ2-1; 7 nucleotides line up with TRBD2. The germline V gene encodes CDR1 SGHTA and CDR2 FQGTGA. The CDR3 is 15 amino acids. Losses at the gene ends were 5 bases for V and 4 bases for J; bases not matched to a gene: 8. The CDR3 here is CASSQRAGEYNEQFF. In nucleotides, the CDR3 is TGTGCCAGCAGCCAGCGGGCGGGAGAGTACAATGAGCAGTTCTTC.

J is TRBJ2-7 and V is TRBV19; TRBD2 matches at 9 bases. The V segment lost 3 bases and the J segment 3 bases; nucleotides outside the gene matches: 3. Germline-derived CDR1 and CDR2 are LNHDA and SQIVND (reference sequence). This CDR3 has 14 amino acids. The DNA of the CDR3 is TGTGCCAGTAGTATGGTTAGCGGGAGCTACGAGCAGTACTTC. It codes for CASSMVSGSYEQYF.

V and J are TRBV3-1 (or the pseudogene TRBV3-2) and TRBJ2-2; 9 nucleotides agree with TRBD1. Looked up from germline, CDR1 is LGHDT and CDR2 is YNNKEL (reference sequence). The CDR3 totals 15 residues. The J segment lost 6 bases and the V segment lost 3 bases, leaving 5 bases of the junction unmatched. CDR3 sequence reads: CASSHRDRVPGELFF. The CDR3 DNA is TGTGCCAGCAGCCACCGGGACAGGGTCCCCGGGGAGCTGTTTTTT.

This clone was seen more than once but under ten times. V usage is TRBV6-2 or TRBV6-3 and J usage is TRBJ2-7; the match to TRBD2 covers 9 bases. The CDR3 is made up of 16 amino acids. Germline values: CDR1 MNHEY, CDR2 SVGEGT. Trimming removed 4 bases from V and 9 bases from J; junction bases left unmatched: 16. The CDR3 region has the DNA TGTGCCAGCAGTTCCTTTAGCGGGAGCGCCCGGGAGGGGCAGTACTTC. This translates into CASSSFSGSAREGQYF.

J is TRBJ1-6 and V is TRBV18; maybe TRBD1 (6 bases). The CDR3 extends over 15 amino acids. V was clipped by 3 bases and J by 9 bases, with 15 bases between them. Germline V gene data show CDR1 as KGHSH and CDR2 as LQKENI. The CDR3, as DNA: TGTGCCAGCTCACCCAACAGGGAAAGGGGTTCACCCCTCCACTTT. This encodes CASSPNRERGSPLHF.

The chain is built from TRBV7-9 and TRBJ2-1; a possible D gene is TRBD1 (5 bases). Germline CDR1 SEHNR, CDR2 FQNEAQ (reference sequence). Trimming took 8 bases from V and 3 from J, leaving 11 bases between them. The CDR3 runs to 13 residues. CDR3 loop: CASRVDSYNEQFF. The CDR3 DNA sequence: TGTGCCAGCCGAGTTGACAGCTACAATGAGCAGTTCTTC.

The gene calls are TRBV6-2 or TRBV6-3 and TRBJ1-1; weak D call: TRBD1 (6 bases). V lost 5 bases and J 6 bases, leaving 19 bases between the germline ends. The V gene's germline CDR1 is MNHEY and CDR2 SVGEGT. There are 15 residues in the CDR3. The DNA for the CDR3 is TGTGCCAGCAGTCCAAACTACCAGACAGGAGCTGAAGCTTTCTTT. Its translation: CASSPNYQTGAEAFF.

Notes on this clone: The junction differs from germline at one of its ends, possibly a read error. The chain uses TRBV27 and TRBJ2-2; maybe TRBD1 (6 bases). The CDR3 length is 16 residues. Germline loops: CDR1 MNHEY, CDR2 SMNVEV (reference sequence). CDR3 sequence reads: CASSPHRVIQHRGAVF. Here the CDR3 DNA reads TGTGCCAGCAGTCCCCACAGGGTAATTCAACACCGGGGAGCTGTTTTT.

V usage is TRBV6-5 and J usage is TRBJ1-2; 9 bases match TRBD1. Unmatched junction bases numbered 10, after V lost 7 bases and J lost 4 bases. Germline V lookup: CDR1 MNHEY, CDR2 SVGAGI. The CDR3 is 15 residues long. The CDR3 coding sequence is TGTGCCAGCAACCGGGGACAGGGCTTTGCCTATGGCTACACCTTC. Protein product: CASNRGQGFAYGYTF.

The V call is TRBV18, the J call TRBJ2-7, with 8 bases identical to TRBD2. V gave up 3 bases and J gave up 5 bases; unmatched junction bases: 6. CDR3 length equals 14 residues. CDR1 KGHSH and CDR2 LQKENI come from the germline V gene. The DNA of the CDR3 is TGTGCCAGCTCACCCGGGACTAGTAGCCACGAGCAGTACTTC. Its translation is CASSPGTSSHEQYF. Full variable domain (missing parts from reference TRBV18 and TRBJ2-7): NAGVMQNPRHLVRRRGQEARLRCSPMKGHSHVYWYRQLPEEGLKFMVYLQKENIIDESGMPKERFSAEFPKEGPSILRIQQVVRGDSAAYFCASSPGTSSHEQYFGPGTRLTVT.

As for this clone: This CDR3 is also generated by other DNA sequences in the sample. This chain connects TRBV14 to TRBJ2-2, with D unclear. V lost 1 base, J lost 5 bases, and 5 bases lay in between. Germline lookup yields CDR1 SGHDN and CDR2 FVKESK. There are 13 residues in the CDR3. The CDR3 DNA reads TGTGCCAGCAGCCAAGTCCGTACCGGGGAGCTGTTTTTT. This encodes CASSQVRTGELFF.

This clone was detected a few times. This chain links TRBV10-2 with TRBJ2-1, with a tentative D call TRBD2 (6 bases). V was shortened by 9 bases and J by 8 bases, with 20 bases between the two germline ends. The germline V gene has CDR1 WSHSY and CDR2 SAAADI. The CDR3 consists of 14 residues. CDR3 in amino acids: CARSRGGMVDEQFF. CDR3 nucleotides: TGCGCCAGGAGCCGAGGCGGGATGGTAGATGAGCAGTTCTTC.

V and J are TRBV7-3 and TRBJ2-3; perhaps TRBD2 as D (5 bases). This CDR3 comprises 15 residues. Germline V gene lookup returns CDR1 SGHTA and CDR2 FQGTGA. With 2 bases removed from V and 0 bases from J, the gap between germline ends came to 9 bases. The CDR3, as DNA: TGTGCCAGCAGCTTAGCGGGCAGGAGCACAGATACGCAGTATTTT. The encoded protein is CASSLAGRSTDTQYF.

The chain is built from TRBV20-1 and TRBJ2-1; D gene uncertain. The CDR3 is 11 residues long. Germline values: CDR1 DFQATT, CDR2 SNEGSKA (reference sequence). Trimming removed 3 bases from V and 8 bases from J, with 8 bases in between. DNA for the CDR3: TGCAGTGCTAGCCCCTATTATGAGCAGTTCTTC. The encoded protein is CSASPYYEQFF.

The gene calls are TRBV7-2 and TRBJ2-7; 12 nucleotides align to TRBD2. The CDR3 consists of 15 residues. V dropped 7 bases and J dropped 0; count of bases not matched to a gene: 4. Germline assignment: CDR1 SGHTA and CDR2 FQGNSA. The CDR3 sequence: CASNSGLAGSYEQYF. For the CDR3, the DNA is TGTGCCAGCAACTCGGGACTAGCGGGCTCCTACGAGCAGTACTTC.

The rearrangement uses TRBV7-8 and TRBJ1-1, with a weak D call TRBD1 (5 bases). This CDR3 is built from 15 residues. The germline V gene has CDR1 SGHVS and CDR2 FQNEAQ. Deletions cut 1 base from V and 4 bases from J, with 13 bases between. This CDR3 reads CASSLVWQGGTEAFF. CDR3 in DNA: TGTGCCAGCAGCTTAGTCTGGCAGGGCGGCACTGAAGCTTTCTTT.

This clone was observed once. The V gene is TRBV11-2, the J gene TRBJ2-3; 7 positions agree with TRBD2. CDR3 length: 15 amino acids. The germline V gene encodes CDR1 SGHAT and CDR2 FQNNGV. The V and J ends lost 5 bases and 1 base, in that order; junction bases with no gene match: 6. CDR3 nucleotide sequence: TGTGCCAGCAGCCCCCCGGCGGGGGGCACAGATACGCAGTATTTT. Translated: CASSPPAGGTDTQYF.